Described below is a single T cell receptor (beta chain) sequence and its context. Its antigen is not known. The sample originates from a study of T cells in Graves' hyperthyroidism and ophthalmopathy. Broader study findings: Blood shared most expanded thyroid clonotypes above 0.001.

Amplification yielded TCR beta CDR3 regions, with RNA transcripts as the source. Carried out on the TCR CDR3, a first-round RT-PCR used the HTBI primer set. One entry per CDR3 protein, called by TCRdb with MiXCR from the multiplex PCR reads. Found here are more than 550,000 distinct CDR3 sequences, about 45% of them singletons; the top ten hold less than 9%. V shed 1 base, J shed 4 bases, and the junction held 8 bases outside the gene matches. Germline V gives CDR1 KGHSH, CDR2 LQKENI. There are 16 residues in the CDR3. This clonotype originated in an adult man with Graves' disease, either hyperthyroidism or ophthalmopathy (not recorded which). The specimen sequenced was peripheral blood or thyroid tissue (not recorded which). This sequence joins TRBV18 and TRBJ1-2, with 8 nucleotides matching TRBD1. The CDR3 region has the DNA TGTGCCAGCTCACCACTACCGACAGGGGCCTCCTATGGCTACACCTTC. Its translation is CASSPLPTGASYGYTF.